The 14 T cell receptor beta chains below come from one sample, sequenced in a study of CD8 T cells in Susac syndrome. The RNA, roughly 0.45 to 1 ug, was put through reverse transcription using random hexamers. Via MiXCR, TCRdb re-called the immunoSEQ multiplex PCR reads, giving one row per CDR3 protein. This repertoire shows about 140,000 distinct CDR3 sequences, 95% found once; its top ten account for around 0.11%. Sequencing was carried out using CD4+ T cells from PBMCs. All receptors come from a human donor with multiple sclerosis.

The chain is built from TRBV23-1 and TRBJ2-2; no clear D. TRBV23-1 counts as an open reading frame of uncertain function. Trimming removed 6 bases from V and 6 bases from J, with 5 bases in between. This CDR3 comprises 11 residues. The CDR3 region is CASRKAGELFF. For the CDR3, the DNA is TGCGCCAGCAGAAAAGCCGGGGAGCTGTTTTTT.

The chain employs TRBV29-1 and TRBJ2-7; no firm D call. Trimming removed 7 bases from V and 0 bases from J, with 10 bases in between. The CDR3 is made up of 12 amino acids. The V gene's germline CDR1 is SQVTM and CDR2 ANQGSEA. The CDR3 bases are TGCAGCGCGACCCGGGCCTCCTACGAGCAGTACTTC. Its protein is CSATRASYEQYF.

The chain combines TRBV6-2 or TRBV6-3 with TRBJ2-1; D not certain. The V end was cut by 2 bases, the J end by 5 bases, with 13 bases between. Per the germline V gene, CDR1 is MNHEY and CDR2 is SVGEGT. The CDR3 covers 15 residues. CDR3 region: CASSYENVGHNEQFF. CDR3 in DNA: TGTGCCAGCAGTTACGAGAATGTTGGCCACAATGAGCAGTTCTTC.

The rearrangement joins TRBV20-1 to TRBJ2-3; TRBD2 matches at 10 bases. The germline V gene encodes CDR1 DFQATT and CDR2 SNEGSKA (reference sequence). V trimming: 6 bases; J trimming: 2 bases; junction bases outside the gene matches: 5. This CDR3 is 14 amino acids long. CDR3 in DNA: TGCAGTGCACCCAGCGGGGGGGCCACAGATACGCAGTATTTT. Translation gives CSAPSGGATDTQYF.

CDR3 coding DNA: TGTGCCAGCAGTTTATGGGCGGGGGCCGTGTACAATGAGCAGTTCTTC. Translation: CASSLWAGAVYNEQFF. The chain joins TRBV28 to TRBJ2-1; weak D call: TRBD2 (7 bases). CDR1 and CDR2 (germline): MDHEN, SYDVKM. The V end was cut by 0 bases, the J end by 4 bases, with 13 bases between. The CDR3 sequence is 16 residues long.

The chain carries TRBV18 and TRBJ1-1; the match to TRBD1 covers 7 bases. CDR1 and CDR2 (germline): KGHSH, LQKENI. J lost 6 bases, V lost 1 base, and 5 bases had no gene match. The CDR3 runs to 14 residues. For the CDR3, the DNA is TGTGCCAGCTCACCACAGGGGGCGGGGGCTGAAGCTTTCTTT. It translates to CASSPQGAGAEAFF.

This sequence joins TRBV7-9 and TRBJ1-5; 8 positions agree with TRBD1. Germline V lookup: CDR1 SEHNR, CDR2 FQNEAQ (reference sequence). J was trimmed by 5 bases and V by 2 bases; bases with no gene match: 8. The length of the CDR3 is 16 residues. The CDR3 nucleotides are TGTGCCAGCAGCTTATGGACAGGGTCAAGTGATCAGCCCCAGCATTTT. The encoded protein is CASSLWTGSSDQPQHF.

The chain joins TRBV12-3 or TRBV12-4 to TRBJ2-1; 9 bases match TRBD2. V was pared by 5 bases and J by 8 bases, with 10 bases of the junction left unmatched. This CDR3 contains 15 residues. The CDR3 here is CASSPGTSLSDEQFF. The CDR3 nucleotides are TGTGCCAGCAGTCCCGGGACTAGCTTGTCCGATGAGCAGTTCTTC.

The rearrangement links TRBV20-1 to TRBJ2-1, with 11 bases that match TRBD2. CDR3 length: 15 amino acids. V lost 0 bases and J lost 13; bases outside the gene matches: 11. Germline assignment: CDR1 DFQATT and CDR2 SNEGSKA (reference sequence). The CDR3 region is CSARESSGGAINQFF. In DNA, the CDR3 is TGCAGTGCTAGAGAGAGTAGCGGGGGGGCAATCAATCAGTTCTTC.

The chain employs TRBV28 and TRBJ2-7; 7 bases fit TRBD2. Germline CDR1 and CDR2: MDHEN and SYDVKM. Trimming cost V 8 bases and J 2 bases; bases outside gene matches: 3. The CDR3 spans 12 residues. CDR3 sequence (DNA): TGTGCCAGCTCGAGCGGGACCTACGAGCAGTACTTC. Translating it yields CASSSGTYEQYF.

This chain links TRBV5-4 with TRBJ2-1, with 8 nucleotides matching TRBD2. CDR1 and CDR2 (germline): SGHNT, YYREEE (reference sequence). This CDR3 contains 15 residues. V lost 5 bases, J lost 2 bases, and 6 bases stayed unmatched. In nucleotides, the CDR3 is TGTGCCAGCAGTCCCCATAGCGGGACCTACAATGAGCAGTTCTTC. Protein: CASSPHSGTYNEQFF.

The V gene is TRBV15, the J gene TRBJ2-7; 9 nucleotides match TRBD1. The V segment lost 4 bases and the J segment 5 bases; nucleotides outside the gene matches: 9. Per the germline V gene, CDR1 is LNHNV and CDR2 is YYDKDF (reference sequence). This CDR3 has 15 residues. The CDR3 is CATSKRDRESDEQYF. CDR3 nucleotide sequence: TGTGCCACCAGCAAACGGGACAGGGAGAGCGACGAGCAGTACTTC.

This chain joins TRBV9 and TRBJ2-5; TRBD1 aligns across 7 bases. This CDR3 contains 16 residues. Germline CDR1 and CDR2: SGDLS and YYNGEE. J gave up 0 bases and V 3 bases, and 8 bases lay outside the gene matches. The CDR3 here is CASSGSRGQYQETQYF. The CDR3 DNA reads TGTGCCAGCAGCGGCTCCAGGGGACAGTACCAAGAGACCCAGTACTTC.

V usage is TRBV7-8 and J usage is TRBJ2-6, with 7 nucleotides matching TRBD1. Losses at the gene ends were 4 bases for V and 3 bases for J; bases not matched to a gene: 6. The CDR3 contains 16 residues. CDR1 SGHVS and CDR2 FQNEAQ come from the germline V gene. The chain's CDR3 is CASSSTPGGGANVLTF. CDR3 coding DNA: TGTGCCAGCAGCTCGACACCAGGGGGTGGGGCCAACGTCCTGACTTTC.